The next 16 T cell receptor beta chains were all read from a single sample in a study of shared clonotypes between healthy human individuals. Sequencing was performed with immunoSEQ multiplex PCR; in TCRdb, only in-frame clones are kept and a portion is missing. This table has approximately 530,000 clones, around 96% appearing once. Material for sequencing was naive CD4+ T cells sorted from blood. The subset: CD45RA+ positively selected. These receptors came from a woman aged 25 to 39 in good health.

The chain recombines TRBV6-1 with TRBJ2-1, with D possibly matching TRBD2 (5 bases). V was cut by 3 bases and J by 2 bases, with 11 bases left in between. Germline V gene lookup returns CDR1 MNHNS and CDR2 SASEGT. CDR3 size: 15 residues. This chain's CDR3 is CASSDFGSPYNEQFF. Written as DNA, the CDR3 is TGTGCCAGCAGTGATTTTGGGAGCCCCTACAATGAGCAGTTCTTC.

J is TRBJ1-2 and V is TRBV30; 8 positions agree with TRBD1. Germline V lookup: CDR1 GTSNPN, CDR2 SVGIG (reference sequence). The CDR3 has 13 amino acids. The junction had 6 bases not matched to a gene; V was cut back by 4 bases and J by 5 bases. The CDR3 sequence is CAWMAGGGYGYTF. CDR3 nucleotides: TGTGCCTGGATGGCAGGGGGCGGGTATGGCTACACCTTC.

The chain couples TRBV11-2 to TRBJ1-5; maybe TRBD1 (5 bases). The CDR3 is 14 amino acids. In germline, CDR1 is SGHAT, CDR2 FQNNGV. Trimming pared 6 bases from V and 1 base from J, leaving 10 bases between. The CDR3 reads CASSGRGSNQPQHF. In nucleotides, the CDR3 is TGTGCCAGCAGTGGCCGGGGGAGCAATCAGCCCCAGCATTTT.

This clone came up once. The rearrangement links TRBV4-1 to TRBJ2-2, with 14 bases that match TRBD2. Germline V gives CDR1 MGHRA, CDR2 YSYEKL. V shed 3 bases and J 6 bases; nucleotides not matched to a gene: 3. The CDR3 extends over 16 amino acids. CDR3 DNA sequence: TGCGCCAGCAGCCAGGGACTAGCGGGAGATCCCGGGGAGCTGTTTTTT. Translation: CASSQGLAGDPGELFF.

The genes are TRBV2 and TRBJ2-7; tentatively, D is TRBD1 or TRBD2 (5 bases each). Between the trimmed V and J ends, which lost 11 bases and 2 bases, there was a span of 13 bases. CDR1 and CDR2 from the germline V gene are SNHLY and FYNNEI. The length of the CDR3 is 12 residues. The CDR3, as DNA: TGTGCCGTCCGGGACCTAACCTACGAGCAGTACTTC. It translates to CAVRDLTYEQYF.

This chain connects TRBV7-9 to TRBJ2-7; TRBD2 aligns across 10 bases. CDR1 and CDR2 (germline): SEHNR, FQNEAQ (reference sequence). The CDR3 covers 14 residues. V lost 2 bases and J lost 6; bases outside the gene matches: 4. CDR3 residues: CASSLLAGDSEQYF. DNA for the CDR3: TGTGCCAGCAGCTTACTAGCGGGAGATAGCGAGCAGTACTTC. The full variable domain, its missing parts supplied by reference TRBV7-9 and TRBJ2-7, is DTGVSQNPRHKITKRGQNVTFRCDPISEHNRLYWYRQTLGQGPEFLTYFQNEAQLEKSRLLSDRFSAERPKGSFSTLEIQRTEQGDSAMYLCASSLLAGDSEQYFGPGTRLTVT.

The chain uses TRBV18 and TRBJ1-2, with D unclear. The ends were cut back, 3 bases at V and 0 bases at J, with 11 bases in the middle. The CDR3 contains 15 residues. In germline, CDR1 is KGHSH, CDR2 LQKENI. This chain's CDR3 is CASSPAPGANYGYTF. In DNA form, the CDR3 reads TGTGCCAGCTCACCTGCTCCAGGAGCTAACTATGGCTACACCTTC.

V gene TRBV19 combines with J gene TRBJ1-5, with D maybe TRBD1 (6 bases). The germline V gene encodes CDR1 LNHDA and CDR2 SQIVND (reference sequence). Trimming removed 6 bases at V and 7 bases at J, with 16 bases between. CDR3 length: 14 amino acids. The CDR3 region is CASSFLGGSQPQHF. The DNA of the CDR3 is TGTGCCAGTAGCTTCTTAGGGGGGTCCCAGCCCCAGCATTTT.

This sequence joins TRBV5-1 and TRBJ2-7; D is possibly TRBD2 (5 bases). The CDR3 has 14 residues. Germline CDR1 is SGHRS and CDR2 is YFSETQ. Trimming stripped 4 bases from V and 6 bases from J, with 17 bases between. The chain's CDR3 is CASSTEGYYPEQYF. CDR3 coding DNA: TGCGCCAGCAGCACAGAGGGATATTACCCCGAGCAGTACTTC.

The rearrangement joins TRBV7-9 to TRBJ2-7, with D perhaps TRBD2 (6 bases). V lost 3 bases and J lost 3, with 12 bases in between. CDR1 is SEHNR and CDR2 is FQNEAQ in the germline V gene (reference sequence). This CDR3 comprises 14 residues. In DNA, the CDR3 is TGTGCCAGCAGCTTTGCGGGGAAGGGCTACGAGCAGTACTTC. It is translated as CASSFAGKGYEQYF.

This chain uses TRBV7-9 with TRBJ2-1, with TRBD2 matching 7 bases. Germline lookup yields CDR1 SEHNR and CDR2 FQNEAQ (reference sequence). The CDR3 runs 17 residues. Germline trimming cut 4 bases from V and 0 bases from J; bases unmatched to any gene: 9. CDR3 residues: CASSSEGPGGSYNEQFF. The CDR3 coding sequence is TGTGCCAGCAGCTCAGAGGGGCCGGGAGGCTCCTACAATGAGCAGTTCTTC.

This chain's CDR3 is CASSLRRLAGQETQYF. In DNA, the CDR3 is TGTGCCAGCAGCTTACGTCGTCTAGCGGGACAAGAGACCCAGTACTTC. This rearrangement joins TRBV5-4 to TRBJ2-5; 9 bases are shared with TRBD2. The CDR3 has 16 residues. Germline values: CDR1 SGHNT, CDR2 YYREEE (reference sequence). J lost 2 bases, V lost 2 bases, and 7 bases had no gene match.

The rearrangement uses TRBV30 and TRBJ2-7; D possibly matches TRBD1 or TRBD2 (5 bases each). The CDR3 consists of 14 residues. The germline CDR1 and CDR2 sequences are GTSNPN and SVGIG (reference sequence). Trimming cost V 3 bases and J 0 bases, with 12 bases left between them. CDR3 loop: CAWRGTHSSYEQYF. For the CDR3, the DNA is TGTGCCTGGAGGGGGACGCACAGCTCCTACGAGCAGTACTTC. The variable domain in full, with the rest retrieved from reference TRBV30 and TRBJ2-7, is SQTIHQWPATLVQPVGSPLSLECTVEGTSNPNLYWYRQAAGRGLQLLFYSVGIGQISSEVPQNLSASRPQDRQFILSSKKLLLSDSGFYLCAWRGTHSSYEQYFGPGTRLTVT.

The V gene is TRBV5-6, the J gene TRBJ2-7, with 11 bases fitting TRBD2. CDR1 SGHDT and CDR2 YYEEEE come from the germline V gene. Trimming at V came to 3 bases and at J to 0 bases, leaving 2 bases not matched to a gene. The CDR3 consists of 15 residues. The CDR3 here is CASSSTSGSSYEQYF. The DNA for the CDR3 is TGTGCCAGCAGCTCTACTAGCGGGAGCTCCTACGAGCAGTACTTC.

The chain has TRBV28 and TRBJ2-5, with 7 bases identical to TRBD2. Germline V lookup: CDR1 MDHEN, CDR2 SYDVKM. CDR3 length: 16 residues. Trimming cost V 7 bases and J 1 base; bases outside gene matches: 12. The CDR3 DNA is TGTGCCAGCACCTCCCCGCTAGCGGACATCCAAGAGACCCAGTACTTC. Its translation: CASTSPLADIQETQYF. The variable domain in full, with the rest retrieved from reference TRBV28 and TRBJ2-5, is DVKVTQSSRYLVKRTGEKVFLECVQDMDHENMFWYRQDPGLGLRLIYFSYDVKMKEKGDIPEGYSVSREKKERFSLILESASTNQTSMYLCASTSPLADIQETQYFGPGTRLLVL.

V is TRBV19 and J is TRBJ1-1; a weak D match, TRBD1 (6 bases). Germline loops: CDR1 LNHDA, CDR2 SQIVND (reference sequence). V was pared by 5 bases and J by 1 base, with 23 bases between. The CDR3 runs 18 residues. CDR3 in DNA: TGTGCCAGTAGTGTCCAAGAGGGGGGGCGCGAGTGGAACACTGAAGCTTTCTTT. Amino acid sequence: CASSVQEGGREWNTEAFF.